This is a list of T cell receptor beta chains from one sample in a study of post-analysis software for immune sequencing data. TCRdb re-called the PCR reads with MiXCR, one entry per CDR3 protein. The table includes roughly 540,000 distinct CDR3 sequences, roughly 34% detected once. The sequenced sample was blood. These receptors originate from a girl between 2 and 17 years old with multiple sclerosis. CDR3s include the opening cysteine and the closing phenylalanine or tryptophan. The order of the fields is CDR3 protein, CDR3 DNA, D gene, clone size, J gene, V gene. The D gene is left open where the match is weak. Some rows mark clone size as missing; the rest say once, few, many or name a class of expanded clone.

CDR3: CASSLWQGVNNEQFF
DNA: TGCGCCAGCAGCTTATGGCAGGGGGTTAACAATGAGCAGTTCTTC
D: TRBD1
size: few
J: TRBJ2-1
V: TRBV5-1

CDR3: CASSVSEGTYGYTF
DNA: TGTGCCAGCAGTGTCTCGGAAGGGACCTATGGCTACACCTTC
D: NA
size: few
J: TRBJ1-2
V: TRBV6-1

CDR3: CASSQLAGSYEQYF
DNA: TGTGCCAGCAGTCAACTAGCGGGCTCCTACGAGCAGTACTTC
D: TRBD2
size: few
J: TRBJ2-7
V: TRBV27

CDR3: CSVDGYTF
DNA: TGCAGCGTTGATGGCTACACCTTC
D: NA
size: many
J: TRBJ1-2
V: TRBV29-1

CDR3: CASSALPGQQETQYF
DNA: TGTGCCAGCAGCGCCCTACCGGGACAGCAAGAGACCCAGTACTTC
D: TRBD1
size: NA
J: TRBJ2-5
V: TRBV9

CDR3: CASRGQGVQPQHF
DNA: TGTGCCAGCAGGGGACAGGGCGTGCAGCCCCAGCATTTT
D: TRBD1
size: few
J: TRBJ1-5
V: TRBV2

CDR3: CASSFRTQPNYGYTF
DNA: TGTGCCAGCAGCTTTCGGACGCAGCCAAACTATGGCTACACCTTC
D: NA
size: few
J: TRBJ1-2
V: TRBV5-6

CDR3: CSASKTGGETEAFF
DNA: TGCAGTGCTAGCAAGACAGGGGGCGAGACTGAAGCTTTCTTT
D: TRBD1
size: NA
J: TRBJ1-1
V: TRBV20-1

CDR3: CASSPRISSTDTQYF
DNA: TGTGCCAGCAGCCCCCGGATCTCTAGCACAGATACGCAGTATTTT
D: NA
size: NA
J: TRBJ2-3
V: TRBV7-2

CDR3: CSALAEGRETQYF
DNA: TGCAGTGCTTTAGCGGAGGGAAGAGAGACCCAGTACTTC
D: NA
size: NA
J: TRBJ2-5
V: TRBV20-1

CDR3: CASTQSGKAEQYF
DNA: TGTGCCAGCACCCAATCCGGCAAGGCCGAGCAGTACTTC
D: NA
size: NA
J: TRBJ2-7
V: TRBV12-3/TRBV12-4

CDR3: CASSLGTGPSSYEQYF
DNA: TGTGCCAGCAGCTTGGGGACCGGGCCCTCCTCCTACGAGCAGTACTTC
D: NA
size: few
J: TRBJ2-7
V: TRBV5-6

CDR3: CASTTYRGGTEAFF
DNA: TGTGCCAGCACCACATACAGGGGGGGCACTGAAGCTTTCTTT
D: TRBD1
size: NA
J: TRBJ1-1
V: TRBV6-5

CDR3: CASSLGDWAKNIQYF
DNA: TGTGCCAGCAGCTTAGGTGATTGGGCCAAAAACATTCAGTACTTC
D: NA
size: few
J: TRBJ2-4
V: TRBV7-2

CDR3: CSARIRNTEAFF
DNA: TGCAGTGCCAGGATACGGAACACTGAAGCTTTCTTT
D: NA
size: NA
J: TRBJ1-1
V: TRBV20-1

CDR3: CSARTGGYSETQYF
DNA: TGCAGTGCGAGGACGGGGGGCTATTCGGAGACCCAGTACTTC
D: NA
size: NA
J: TRBJ2-5
V: TRBV20-1

CDR3: CASNLLAGTDTQYF
DNA: TGCGCCAGCAACCTCCTAGCGGGCACAGATACGCAGTATTTT
D: TRBD2
size: NA
J: TRBJ2-3
V: TRBV4-1

CDR3: CTSSLTQNTDTQYF
DNA: TGTACCAGCAGTTTAACCCAGAACACAGATACGCAGTATTTT
D: NA
size: NA
J: TRBJ2-3
V: TRBV12-3/TRBV12-4

CDR3: CSVQEGAYGYTF
DNA: TGCAGCGTCCAGGAGGGGGCTTATGGCTACACCTTC
D: TRBD1
size: few
J: TRBJ1-2
V: TRBV29-1

CDR3: CASSLIGGVYNEQFF
DNA: TGTGCCAGCAGCTTAATCGGGGGGGTCTACAATGAGCAGTTCTTC
D: TRBD2
size: NA
J: TRBJ2-1
V: TRBV7-3

CDR3: CAISEIRDNEAFF
DNA: TGTGCCATCAGTGAAATCAGGGACAACGAAGCTTTCTTT
D: NA
size: few
J: TRBJ1-1
V: TRBV10-3

CDR3: CASTPGGLGRVEQYF
DNA: TGCGCCAGCACCCCAGGCGGCCTGGGACGAGTGGAGCAGTACTTC
D: NA
size: NA
J: TRBJ2-5
V: TRBV5-1

CDR3: CSAYNETQYF
DNA: TGCAGTGCTTATAATGAGACCCAGTACTTC
D: NA
size: NA
J: TRBJ2-5
V: TRBV20-1

CDR3: CAISEFRGTATNEKLFF
DNA: TGTGCCATCAGTGAGTTCAGGGGGACAGCAACTAATGAAAAACTGTTTTTT
D: TRBD1
size: NA
J: TRBJ1-4
V: TRBV10-3

CDR3: CSASRWDRKLGETQYF
DNA: TGCAGTGCTAGTAGGTGGGACAGGAAATTAGGAGAGACCCAGTACTTC
D: TRBD1
size: few
J: TRBJ2-5
V: TRBV20-1

CDR3: CASSLFSTGVNTEAFF
DNA: TGCGCCAGCAGCTTGTTCTCCACAGGCGTGAACACTGAAGCTTTCTTT
D: NA
size: few
J: TRBJ1-1
V: TRBV5-1

CDR3: CASSSVQGNNSPLHF
DNA: TGTGCCAGCAGCTCCGTCCAGGGCAATAATTCACCCCTCCACTTT
D: NA
size: few
J: TRBJ1-6
V: TRBV11-2

CDR3: CASSLGTSSIQYF
DNA: TGTGCCAGCAGCTTAGGGACTTCTAGCATTCAGTACTTC
D: NA
size: NA
J: TRBJ2-4
V: TRBV7-3

CDR3: CASSLDSSYSYNEQFF
DNA: TGCGCCAGCAGCTTGGACAGCTCGTACTCCTACAATGAGCAGTTCTTC
D: NA
size: NA
J: TRBJ2-1
V: TRBV5-1

CDR3: CASRPDGYGTQYF
DNA: TGTGCCAGCAGACCGGACGGGTACGGGACCCAGTACTTC
D: NA
size: few
J: TRBJ2-5
V: TRBV6-6

CDR3: CASSQEVGNRGHEQFF
DNA: TGTGCCAGCAGCCAAGAGGTTGGTAACCGGGGGCATGAGCAGTTCTTC
D: NA
size: NA
J: TRBJ2-1
V: TRBV3-1

CDR3: CTNSPTASTRGETQYF
DNA: TGTACCAACAGCCCAACCGCCTCGACCAGGGGAGAGACCCAGTACTTC
D: NA
size: NA
J: TRBJ2-5
V: TRBV7-9

CDR3: CASADRANYEQYF
DNA: TGTGCCAGTGCCGACAGGGCGAACTACGAGCAGTACTTC
D: TRBD1
size: few
J: TRBJ2-7
V: TRBV6-5

CDR3: CSASPSITSGGDTQYF
DNA: TGCAGTGCTAGTCCCAGTATCACTAGCGGGGGAGATACGCAGTATTTT
D: TRBD2
size: few
J: TRBJ2-3
V: TRBV20-1

CDR3: CASSSGTGSYNEQFF
DNA: TGTGCCAGCAGCTCAGGGACAGGGAGTTACAATGAGCAGTTCTTC
D: TRBD1
size: NA
J: TRBJ2-1
V: TRBV11-2

CDR3: CAISEGAFGYTF
DNA: TGTGCCATCAGTGAGGGAGCTTTCGGCTACACCTTC
D: NA
size: NA
J: TRBJ1-2
V: TRBV10-3

CDR3: CATSRLVGSALSYEQYF
DNA: TGTGCCACCAGCAGATTAGTGGGCAGTGCACTTTCCTACGAGCAGTACTTC
D: NA
size: few
J: TRBJ2-7
V: TRBV15

CDR3: CASSEGTENYGYTF
DNA: TGCGCCAGCAGCGAAGGGACCGAGAACTATGGCTACACCTTC
D: NA
size: few
J: TRBJ1-2
V: TRBV5-1

CDR3: CASSLGGTGVYEQYF
DNA: TGTGCCAGCAGCTTAGGCGGGACAGGGGTCTACGAGCAGTACTTC
D: TRBD1
size: few
J: TRBJ2-7
V: TRBV7-9

CDR3: CASSPGGELFF
DNA: TGTGCCAGCAGCCCAGGCGGGGAGCTGTTTTTT
D: NA
size: NA
J: TRBJ2-2
V: TRBV12-3/TRBV12-4

CDR3: CASTKSNSGANVLTF
DNA: TGTGCCAGCACCAAAAGTAACTCTGGGGCCAACGTCCTGACTTTC
D: NA
size: few
J: TRBJ2-6
V: TRBV6-5